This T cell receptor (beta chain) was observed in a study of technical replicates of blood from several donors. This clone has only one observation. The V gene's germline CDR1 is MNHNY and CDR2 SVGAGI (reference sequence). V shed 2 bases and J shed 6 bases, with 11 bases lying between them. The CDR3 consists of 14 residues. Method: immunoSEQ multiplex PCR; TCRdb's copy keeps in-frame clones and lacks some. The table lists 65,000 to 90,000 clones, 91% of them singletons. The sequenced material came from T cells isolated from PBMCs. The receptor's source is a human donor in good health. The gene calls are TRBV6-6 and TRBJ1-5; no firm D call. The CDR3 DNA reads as TGTGCCAGCAGTTACGTATCAGTAACTCAGCCCCAGCATTTT. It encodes CASSYVSVTQPQHF.